Described below is a single TCR beta chain sequence and its context. Its antigen remains unidentified. V was cut by 4 bases and J by 4 bases, with 15 bases left in between. CDR1 and CDR2 (germline): SGHTS, YDEGEE. The CDR3 consists of 15 residues. The data were produced by immunoSEQ multiplex PCR, yet TCRdb's version contains in-frame clones alone and is incomplete. The profile covers tens of thousands of clones, with 85% to 90% appearing a single time and 0.19% taken by the ten largest. The data stem from a study of OX40 agonist ivuxolimab in advanced cancers. Study as a whole: The treatment was a fully human IgG2 OX40 agonist, ivuxolimab. Regarding the study as a whole: Part of the nonresponder group also had normalized T-cell clonal expansion that was low.

The V gene is TRBV5-8, the J gene TRBJ2-1; D might be TRBD1 or TRBD2, each matching 5 bases. This TCR derives from an adult with an advanced solid tumor such as melanoma, head and neck, liver or kidney cancer. The material was CD4+ or CD8+ T cells sorted from blood, obtained in a trial of the OX40 agonist ivuxolimab. The CDR3 DNA follows: TGTGCCAGCAGCGCCGGGACGGGCAGATACAATGAGCAGTTCTTC. Amino acid sequence: CASSAGTGRYNEQFF.